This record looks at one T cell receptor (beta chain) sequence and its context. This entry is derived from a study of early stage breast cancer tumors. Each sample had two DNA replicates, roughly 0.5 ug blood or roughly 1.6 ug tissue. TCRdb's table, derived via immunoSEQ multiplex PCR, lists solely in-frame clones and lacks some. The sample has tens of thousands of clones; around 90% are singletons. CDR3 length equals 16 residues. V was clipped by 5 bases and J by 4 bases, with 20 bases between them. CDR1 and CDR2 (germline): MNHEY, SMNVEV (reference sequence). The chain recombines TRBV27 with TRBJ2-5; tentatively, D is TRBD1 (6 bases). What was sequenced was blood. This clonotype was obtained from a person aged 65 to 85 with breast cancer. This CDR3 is CASSPHPQGIGETQYF. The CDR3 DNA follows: TGTGCCAGCAGTCCCCATCCCCAGGGGATCGGAGAGACCCAGTACTTC.